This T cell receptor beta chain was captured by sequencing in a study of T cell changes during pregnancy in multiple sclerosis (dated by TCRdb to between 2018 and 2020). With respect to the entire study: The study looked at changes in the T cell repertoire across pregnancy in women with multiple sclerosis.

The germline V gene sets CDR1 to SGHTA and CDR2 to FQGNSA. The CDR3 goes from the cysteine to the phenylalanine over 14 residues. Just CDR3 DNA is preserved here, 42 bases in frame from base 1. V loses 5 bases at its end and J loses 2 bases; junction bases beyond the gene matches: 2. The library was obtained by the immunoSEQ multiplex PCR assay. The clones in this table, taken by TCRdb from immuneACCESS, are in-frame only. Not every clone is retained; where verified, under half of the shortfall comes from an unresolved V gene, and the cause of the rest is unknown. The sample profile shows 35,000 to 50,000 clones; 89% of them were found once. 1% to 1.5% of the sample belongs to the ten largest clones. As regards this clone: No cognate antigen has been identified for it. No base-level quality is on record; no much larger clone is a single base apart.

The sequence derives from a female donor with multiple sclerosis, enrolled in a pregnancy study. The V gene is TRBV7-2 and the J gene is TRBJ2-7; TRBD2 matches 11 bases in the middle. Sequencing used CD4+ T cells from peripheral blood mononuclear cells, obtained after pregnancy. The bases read TGTGCCAGCAGCAAGGGACTAGCGGCCTACGAGCAGTACTTC. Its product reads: CASSKGLAAYEQYF.